Sequencing of this T cell receptor beta chain was carried out in a study of T cells in Graves' hyperthyroidism and ophthalmopathy. This clonotype has only a few counts. The CDR3 runs 12 residues. CDR1 and CDR2 (germline): LGHNT, FRNRAP. The V gene lost 6 bases and the J gene lost 5 bases, with 7 bases spanning the gap. Amplification of TCR beta CDR3 regions was performed using RNA transcripts as template. The study used the HTBI primer set for a first-round RT-PCR of the TCR CDR3. TCRdb re-analysed the multiplex PCR reads in MiXCR, keeping a single row per CDR3 protein. The table lists hundreds of thousands of distinct CDR3 sequences, less than 15% of them singletons, with roughly 10% in the top ten.

The sequenced sample was blood. This chain links TRBV12-5 with TRBJ2-2, with D perhaps matching TRBD2 (5 bases). This receptor was identified in a woman aged 18 to 35 with Graves' hyperthyroidism. The CDR3 region is CASGGETGELFF. CDR3 DNA sequence: TGTGCTAGTGGCGGGGAGACCGGGGAGCTGTTTTTT. Complete variable domain (other parts from reference TRBV12-5 and TRBJ2-2): DARVTQTPRHKVTEMGQEVTMRCQPILGHNTVFWYRQTMMQGLELLAYFRNRAPLDDSGMPKDRFSAEMPDATLATLKIQPSEPRDSAVYFCASGGETGELFFGEGSRLTVL.